Listed below are T cell receptor beta chains from one sample, sequenced in a study of shared clonotypes between healthy human individuals. Some clones are missing from TCRdb's copy, which holds only in-frame ones; the method was immunoSEQ multiplex PCR. The sample consists of 1,100,000 or so clones, 75% to 85% of them appearing once. The sequencing sample was made of memory CD4+ T cells from PBMCs. The receptors here all came from a man aged 18-30 years in good health. Some clones in this sample may be carry-over from other donors' samples. Each CDR3 is given with its conserved first and last residue. D genes are given only for firm matches. The size of a clone is reported for some rows only, either as once, few or many, or as a class for expanded clones.

few	-	TRBV7-9	TRBJ1-2	15	CASSVGEAVYYGYTF	TGTGCCAGCAGCGTCGGGGAGGCCGTGTACTATGGCTACACCTTC
-	TRBD1	TRBV27	TRBJ2-2	14	CASSSGQGAGELFF	TGTGCCAGCAGTTCCGGACAGGGGGCCGGGGAGCTGTTTTTT
-	TRBD2	TRBV27	TRBJ2-5	12	CASRGGGETQYF	TGTGCCAGCAGGGGCGGGGGAGAGACCCAGTACTTC
-	TRBD2	TRBV7-6	TRBJ2-2	17	CASSLREGQLGTGELFF	TGTGCCAGCAGCTTAAGGGAGGGCCAATTAGGGACCGGGGAGCTGTTTTTT
-	TRBD1	TRBV20-1	TRBJ2-7	11	CSARHQTGRYF	TGCAGTGCTAGACACCAGACAGGGAGGTACTTC
-	-	TRBV4-1	TRBJ2-6	17	CASSQGPTGYGANVLTF	TGCGCCAGCAGCCAAGGCCCAACAGGGTATGGGGCCAACGTCCTGACTTTC
-	TRBD1	TRBV5-1	TRBJ2-3	16	CASSLGQGPDTDTQYF	TGCGCCAGCAGCTTGGGACAGGGGCCCGACACAGATACGCAGTATTTT
-	-	TRBV20-1	TRBJ2-5	11	CSKKMRETQYF	TGCAGCAAAAAGATGCGGGAGACCCAGTACTTC
-	-	TRBV6-6	TRBJ2-5	13	CASRMAVQETQYF	TGTGCCAGCAGGATGGCGGTCCAAGAGACCCAGTACTTC
once	TRBD1	TRBV5-4	TRBJ2-7	14	CASSRDSRLREQYF	TGTGCCAGCAGTCGGGACAGCCGTCTGAGGGAGCAGTACTTC